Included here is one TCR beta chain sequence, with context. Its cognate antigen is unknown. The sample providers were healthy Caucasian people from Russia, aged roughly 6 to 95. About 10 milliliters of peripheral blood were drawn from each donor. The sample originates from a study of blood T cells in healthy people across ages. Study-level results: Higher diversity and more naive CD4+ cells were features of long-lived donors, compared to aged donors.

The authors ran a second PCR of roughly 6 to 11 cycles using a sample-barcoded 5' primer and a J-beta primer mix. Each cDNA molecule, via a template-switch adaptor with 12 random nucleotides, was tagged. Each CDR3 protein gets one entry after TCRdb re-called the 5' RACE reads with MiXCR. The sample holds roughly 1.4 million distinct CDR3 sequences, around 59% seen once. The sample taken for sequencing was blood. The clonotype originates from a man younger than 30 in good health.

As DNA, the CDR3 is TGTGCCACCTCGACCTTAAGAGGCACTGAAGCTTTCTTT. This translates into CATSTLRGTEAFF. V gene TRBV12-3 or TRBV12-4 combines with J gene TRBJ1-1; D gene unclear. V was clipped by 10 bases and J by 4 bases, with 16 bases between them. The length of the CDR3 is 13 residues.